A selection of T cell receptor beta chains follows, all from one sample in a study of shared clonotypes between healthy human individuals. Libraries were prepared by immunoSEQ multiplex PCR; TCRdb keeps only in-frame clonotypes and omits some of them. Of millions of clones in the sample, approximately 92% are singletons; the top ten hold 0.11% to 0.15%. Sequencing was performed on naive CD4+ T cells sorted from blood. These receptors were taken from a man in his late teens or twenties in good health. Both conserved end residues are part of each CDR3. Each record gives: V gene, J gene, D gene, clone size, CDR3 protein, CDR3 DNA. A D gene is named only where the DNA matches it firmly. Clone size is given for some rows only: seen once, a few or many times, or a class if the clone is expanded.

TRBV11-2	TRBJ2-2	TRBD2	.	CASSLGAAGGRTGELFF	TGTGCCAGCAGCTTAGGGGCAGCGGGGGGTCGCACCGGGGAGCTGTTTTTT
TRBV18	TRBJ1-5	TRBD1	few	CASSRDSNNQPQHF	TGTGCCAGCTCACGGGACAGTAATAATCAGCCCCAGCATTTT
TRBV5-4	TRBJ2-3	TRBD2	.	CASSLAGGAGDTQYF	TGTGCCAGCAGCTTGGCCGGGGGGGCCGGAGATACGCAGTATTTT
TRBV30	TRBJ1-6	.	.	CASGWSYNSPLHF	TGTGCCTCTGGCTGGTCCTATAATTCACCCCTCCACTTT
TRBV7-9	TRBJ1-2	.	.	CASSLVVTSGGYTF	TGTGCCAGCAGCTTAGTCGTCACATCGGGAGGCTACACCTTC
TRBV5-4	TRBJ1-6	.	.	CASSLLGSNNSPLHF	TGTGCCAGCAGCTTGTTAGGCTCAAATAATTCACCCCTCCACTTT
TRBV6-1	TRBJ2-3	.	.	CASSENVAATDTQYF	TGTGCCAGCAGTGAAAATGTAGCAGCCACAGATACGCAGTATTTT
TRBV10-3	TRBJ2-5	.	.	CAIRRDSLQETQYF	TGTGCCATCAGGCGGGACAGCCTCCAAGAGACCCAGTACTTC
TRBV5-6	TRBJ1-2	.	.	CASSQGTYGYTF	TGTGCCAGCAGCCAGGGGACCTATGGCTACACCTTC
TRBV7-9	TRBJ2-5	.	.	CASSLVGGIGETQYF	TGTGCCAGCAGCTTAGTAGGCGGAATCGGAGAGACCCAGTACTTC
TRBV7-3	TRBJ2-1	TRBD2	.	CASSAGGVRNEQFF	TGTGCCAGCAGCGCTGGGGGGGTCCGGAATGAGCAGTTCTTC
TRBV7-2	TRBJ1-5	.	.	CASSLAGSAGQPQHF	TGTGCCAGCAGCTTAGCGGGTTCGGCAGGTCAGCCCCAGCATTTT
TRBV5-4	TRBJ1-1	.	once	CASSRGQTNTEAFF	TGTGCCAGCAGCCGAGGGCAGACGAACACTGAAGCTTTCTTT
TRBV6-5	TRBJ1-2	TRBD1	.	CASSQGQGHGYTF	TGTGCCAGCAGCCAAGGACAGGGCCATGGCTACACCTTC
TRBV19	TRBJ2-2	.	.	CASSPRGQITGELFF	TGTGCCAGTAGTCCCCGGGGTCAAATTACCGGGGAGCTGTTTTTT
TRBV5-8	TRBJ1-1	TRBD1	.	CASSVDRGAGTEAFF	TGTGCCAGCAGCGTGGACAGGGGGGCTGGCACTGAAGCTTTCTTT
TRBV7-2	TRBJ1-4	.	.	CASSLDLGGYEKLFF	TGTGCCAGCAGCTTAGATTTAGGTGGATATGAAAAACTGTTTTTT
TRBV5-1	TRBJ1-1	.	.	CASSLEGRATEAFF	TGCGCCAGCAGCTTGGAGGGGCGGGCCACTGAAGCTTTCTTT
TRBV7-2	TRBJ2-2	TRBD1	.	CASSEGQGNTGELFF	TGTGCCAGCAGCGAAGGACAGGGCAATACCGGGGAGCTGTTTTTT
TRBV10-1	TRBJ2-3	.	.	CASSESKAGTTDTQYF	TGCGCCAGCAGTGAGTCGAAGGCGGGAACCACAGATACGCAGTATTTT
TRBV6-5	TRBJ1-2	.	.	CASISQNYGYTF	TGTGCCAGCATCTCCCAGAACTATGGCTACACCTTC
TRBV9	TRBJ2-1	.	once	CASSGTSYNEQFF	TGTGCCAGCAGCGGGACCTCCTACAATGAGCAGTTCTTC
TRBV19	TRBJ2-7	TRBD1	.	CASTTTPGQGFHEQYF	TGTGCCAGTACTACGACTCCGGGACAGGGCTTCCACGAGCAGTACTTC
TRBV19	TRBJ2-6	.	.	CASSTPPGTSGANVLTF	TGTGCCAGTAGTACCCCTCCCGGGACATCTGGGGCCAACGTCCTGACTTTC
TRBV21-1	TRBJ1-2	.	.	CASSITKEKHYGYTF	TGTGCCAGCAGCATCACCAAAGAGAAACACTATGGCTACACCTTC
TRBV30	TRBJ1-6	TRBD1	.	CAWGLFSGTDNSPLHF	TGTGCCTGGGGGTTATTTTCCGGGACAGATAATTCACCCCTCCACTTT
TRBV7-9	TRBJ2-7	TRBD2	.	CASSRTSGTYEQYF	TGTGCCAGCAGCAGGACTAGCGGTACCTACGAGCAGTACTTC
TRBV6-4	TRBJ2-3	.	.	CASSEWWGTDTQYF	TGTGCCAGCAGTGAATGGTGGGGCACAGATACGCAGTATTTT
TRBV19	TRBJ2-1	.	once	CASSMHRDSYNEQFF	TGTGCCAGTAGTATGCACAGAGATTCCTACAATGAGCAGTTCTTC
TRBV6-5	TRBJ2-5	.	.	CASRDHSQETQYF	TGTGCCAGCAGGGACCACTCCCAAGAGACCCAGTACTTC
TRBV7-2	TRBJ1-4	.	.	CASSLWTVTTNEKLFF	TGTGCCAGCAGCTTATGGACAGTCACAACTAATGAAAAACTGTTTTTT
TRBV5-1	TRBJ2-7	.	.	CASSWGKQGISEQYF	TGCGCCAGCAGCTGGGGGAAGCAGGGGATTAGCGAGCAGTACTTC
TRBV19	TRBJ1-2	TRBD1	.	CASSIVRRGQGRLYGYTF	TGTGCCAGTAGTATAGTGAGAAGGGGACAGGGCCGTCTCTATGGCTACACCTTC